What follows are 23 T cell receptor beta chains derived from one specimen sequenced in a study of neurological immune-mediated disorders. In TCRdb, the 5' RACE reads were re-called with MiXCR into one record per CDR3 protein. The sample yields about 38,000 distinct CDR3 sequences, 11% seen once. The material sequenced was CD4+ T cells from blood. Every receptor here comes from a young woman with HTLV-1-associated myelopathy (HAM/TSP).

This clonotype was counted ten times or more. The V gene is TRBV20-1, the J gene TRBJ1-6; D might be TRBD1 (6 bases). Germline loops: CDR1 DFQATT, CDR2 SNEGSKA (reference sequence). Trimming shortened V by 6 bases and J by 5 bases, and 11 bases separated the two germline ends. The CDR3 runs to 13 residues. CDR3 protein: CSARGQNNSPLHF. The CDR3, as DNA: TGCAGTGCCCGAGGACAGAATAATTCACCCCTCCACTTT.

This sequence joins TRBV5-4 and TRBJ1-2; D is uncertain. CDR1 and CDR2 from the germline V gene are SGHNT and YYREEE (reference sequence). The CDR3 contains 14 residues. Trimming pared 2 bases from V and 8 bases from J, leaving 16 bases between. In nucleotides, the CDR3 is TGTGCCAGCAGCTTCTTCGTCGGCCTGGGAGGCTACACCTTC. Amino acids: CASSFFVGLGGYTF.

The CDR3 protein is CASSPGGGFKPQHF. In DNA, the CDR3 is TGTGCCAGCTCACCAGGAGGGGGATTTAAGCCCCAGCATTTT. The chain carries TRBV18 and TRBJ1-5; tentative D call: TRBD1 (6 bases). The CDR3 spans 14 residues. V was shortened by 2 bases and J by 8 bases, with 13 bases between the two germline ends. Germline V gene lookup returns CDR1 KGHSH and CDR2 LQKENI.

This clonotype was seen many times. The V and J genes are TRBV7-9 and TRBJ1-2; 10 nucleotides agree with TRBD1. The junction had 3 bases not matched to a gene; V was cut back by 1 base and J by 7 bases. Germline V CDR1 and CDR2: SEHNR, FQNEAQ (reference sequence). The CDR3 has 14 amino acids. The chain's CDR3 is CASSLEGQGTGYTF. In nucleotides, the CDR3 is TGTGCCAGCAGCTTAGAGGGACAGGGGACTGGCTACACCTTC.

This clonotype was seen ten or more times. This chain connects TRBV19 to TRBJ1-5, with D perhaps TRBD1 (5 bases). The CDR3 runs to 15 residues. Germline loops: CDR1 LNHDA, CDR2 SQIVND (reference sequence). Trimming took 4 bases from V and 4 from J, leaving 14 bases between them. The CDR3 region is CASSKVIGGNQPQHF. For the CDR3, the DNA is TGTGCCAGTAGTAAAGTTATTGGGGGAAATCAGCCCCAGCATTTT.

This clonotype was counted many times. The V and J genes are TRBV10-3 and TRBJ1-6, with unresolved D. Looked up from germline, CDR1 is ENHRY and CDR2 is SYGVKD. The CDR3 runs to 15 residues. Trimming removed 6 bases from V and 3 bases from J, with 12 bases in between. This chain's CDR3 is CAIRAQENYNSPLHF. The CDR3 coding sequence is TGTGCCATCAGGGCCCAGGAGAACTATAATTCACCCCTCCACTTT.

In its sample, this clonotype was seen many times. The chain uses TRBV5-1 and TRBJ1-1; 11 bases line up with TRBD1. The length of the CDR3 is 16 residues. J gave up 0 bases and V 3 bases, and 4 bases lay outside the gene matches. Germline CDR1 SGHRS, CDR2 YFSETQ. The DNA for the CDR3 is TGCGCCAGCAGCTCCGGGACAGGGGGTGTGAACACTGAAGCTTTCTTT. Protein: CASSSGTGGVNTEAFF.

In this sample, this clonotype turned up many times. J is TRBJ2-7 and V is TRBV7-2; D is unresolved. CDR3 length equals 12 residues. Trimming left V 5 bases short and J 0 bases short, with 5 bases between. Germline V gene data show CDR1 as SGHTA and CDR2 as FQGNSA. The DNA for the CDR3 is TGTGCCAGCAGCCGGACCTCCTACGAGCAGTACTTC. Encoded protein: CASSRTSYEQYF.

This clonotype was detected many times. The V call is TRBV9, the J call TRBJ2-2, with 10 bases lining up with TRBD1. The J segment lost 4 bases and the V segment lost 1 base, leaving 4 bases of the junction unmatched. Germline CDR1 and CDR2: SGDLS and YYNGEE. This CDR3 spans 16 amino acids. The CDR3 DNA reads as TGTGCCAGCAGCGTAAGGGGACAGGGGAGCACCGGGGAGCTGTTTTTT. Translated: CASSVRGQGSTGELFF.

This clonotype appeared many times. The chain joins TRBV7-2 to TRBJ1-2; D possibly corresponds to TRBD1 (5 bases). The CDR3 is 13 residues long. V was pared by 1 base and J by 6 bases, with 9 bases between. The germline V gene encodes CDR1 SGHTA and CDR2 FQGNSA. The CDR3 nucleotides read TGTGCCAGCAGCTTAGAGCGGGGGGATGGCTACACCTTC. This codes for CASSLERGDGYTF. Supplemented by reference TRBV7-2 and TRBJ1-2, the full variable domain reads GAGVSQSPSNKVTEKGKDVELRCDPISGHTALYWYRQSLGQGLEFLIYFQGNSAPDKSGLPSDRFSAERTGGSVSTLTIQRTQQEDSAVYLCASSLERGDGYTFGSGTRLTVV.

This clonotype was seen repeatedly, ten times or more. This rearrangement joins TRBV20-1 to TRBJ2-3, with D unclear. The CDR3 consists of 15 residues. In germline, CDR1 is DFQATT, CDR2 SNEGSKA (reference sequence). V lost 4 bases and J lost 0, with 14 bases in between. The CDR3 DNA follows: TGCAGTGCTATAATCCCAACAGTGAGCACAGATACGCAGTATTTT. Translating gives CSAIIPTVSTDTQYF.

In this sample, this clonotype turned up many times. The chain has TRBV12-3 or TRBV12-4 and TRBJ1-5; D gene ambiguous. V dropped 6 bases and J dropped 6 bases, with 12 bases sitting between them. This CDR3 is built from 13 residues. The chain's CDR3 is CASSPQAGQPQHF. The CDR3 DNA reads as TGTGCCAGCAGCCCTCAGGCGGGTCAGCCCCAGCATTTT.

This clonotype was seen many times. The chain uses TRBV5-1 and TRBJ1-4; 10 positions agree with TRBD1. CDR1 and CDR2 from the germline V gene are SGHRS and YFSETQ. The CDR3 is 16 residues long. With V trimmed by 1 base and J by 3 bases, 3 bases remained unmatched. The CDR3 is CASSLYGQGANEKLFF. The CDR3 nucleotides are TGCGCCAGCAGCTTGTACGGACAGGGGGCTAATGAAAAACTGTTTTTT. The variable domain in full, with the rest retrieved from reference TRBV5-1 and TRBJ1-4, is KAGVTQTPRYLIKTRGQQVTLSCSPISGHRSVSWYQQTPGQGLQFLFEYFSETQRNKGNFPGRFSGRQFSNSRSEMNVSTLELGDSALYLCASSLYGQGANEKLFFGSGTQLSVL.

This clonotype was counted many times. V is TRBV20-1 and J is TRBJ1-2, with D perhaps matching TRBD1 (5 bases). Per germline, CDR1 DFQATT and CDR2 SNEGSKA (reference sequence). The CDR3 runs to 13 residues. Trimming removed 7 bases from V and 6 bases from J, with 18 bases in between. The chain's CDR3 is CSGRGPQGNGYTF. In DNA, the CDR3 is TGCAGTGGGAGGGGCCCCCAGGGTAATGGCTACACCTTC.

This clonotype was recorded at least ten times. The chain uses TRBV3-1 and TRBJ2-1; 8 bases map to TRBD2. Looked up from germline, CDR1 is LGHDT and CDR2 is YNNKEL (reference sequence). CDR3 length: 16 amino acids. V lost 1 base, J lost 7 bases, and 9 bases stayed unmatched. CDR3 sequence (DNA): TGTGCCAGCAGCCAAGCGGGGGGGGCCCTGGTGAATGAGCAGTTCTTC. Translation: CASSQAGGALVNEQFF.

This clonotype was picked up many times. The rearrangement links TRBV6-1 to TRBJ1-1; the match to TRBD1 covers 10 bases. The germline gives CDR1 MNHNS, CDR2 SASEGT. There are 15 residues in the CDR3. V dropped 8 bases and J dropped 8; count of bases not matched to a gene: 14. As DNA, the CDR3 is TGTGCCAGCTGCACCCGGGACAGGGGCGGGCTAGAAGCTTTCTTT. Its protein product is CASCTRDRGGLEAFF.

This clonotype was seen many times. The chain uses TRBV12-3 or TRBV12-4 and TRBJ1-2; D gene ambiguous. The V gene lost 3 bases and the J gene lost 2 bases, with 7 bases spanning the gap. CDR3 length: 13 residues. CDR3 amino acids: CASSLGNNYGYTF. The CDR3 bases are TGTGCCAGCAGTTTGGGCAACAACTATGGCTACACCTTC.

The chain is built from TRBV5-1 and TRBJ1-1, with TRBD1 matching over 8 bases. Trimming took 4 bases from V and 5 from J; bases not matched to a gene: 10. Germline V lookup: CDR1 SGHRS, CDR2 YFSETQ. The length of the CDR3 is 15 residues. The CDR3 bases are TGCGCCAGCAGCGAACGGACAGGGTGGCGGACTGAAGCTTTCTTT. This sequence encodes CASSERTGWRTEAFF.

This clonotype was counted many times. This CDR3 is CASSLISGTGTNTGELFF. CDR3 in DNA: TGCGCCAGCAGCTTAATATCCGGGACAGGGACGAACACCGGGGAGCTGTTTTTT. The V gene is TRBV5-1, the J gene TRBJ2-2; 9 positions match TRBD1. CDR1 is SGHRS and CDR2 is YFSETQ in the germline V gene. CDR3 size: 18 residues. V dropped 2 bases and J dropped 0; count of bases not matched to a gene: 8. Variable domain in full (rest from reference TRBV5-1 and TRBJ2-2): KAGVTQTPRYLIKTRGQQVTLSCSPISGHRSVSWYQQTPGQGLQFLFEYFSETQRNKGNFPGRFSGRQFSNSRSEMNVSTLELGDSALYLCASSLISGTGTNTGELFFGEGSRLTVL.

This clonotype was picked up many times. This chain joins TRBV3-1 and TRBJ1-1, with 9 bases that match TRBD1. This CDR3 is 15 amino acids long. Trimming removed 3 bases from V and 4 bases from J; junction bases left unmatched: 6. In germline, CDR1 is LGHDT, CDR2 YNNKEL (reference sequence). The CDR3 reads CASSQGQGTGTEAFF. CDR3 nucleotides: TGTGCCAGCAGCCAGGGACAGGGAACGGGCACTGAAGCTTTCTTT.

There are many counts of this clonotype. CDR3 residues: CASSLGTGGEAFF. CDR3 nucleotides: TGCGCCAGCAGCTTAGGGACAGGAGGTGAAGCTTTCTTT. V is TRBV5-1 and J is TRBJ1-1, with TRBD1 matching 8 bases. CDR3 size: 13 residues. V was clipped by 2 bases and J by 7 bases; unmatched bases: 4. Germline loops: CDR1 SGHRS, CDR2 YFSETQ.

Ten or more counts support this clonotype. The chain carries TRBV5-6 and TRBJ2-3; D may be TRBD1 or TRBD2 (5 bases each). Trimming shortened V by 4 bases and J by 2 bases, and 17 bases separated the two germline ends. The CDR3 is 16 residues long. Germline CDR1 and CDR2: SGHDT and YYEEEE. CDR3 nucleotides: TGTGCCAGCAGCCTGGGGGACCTATTACACACAGATACGCAGTATTTT. It is translated as CASSLGDLLHTDTQYF.

This clonotype was found many times. The J gene is TRBJ1-4, the V gene TRBV9; D gene unclear. This CDR3 spans 16 amino acids. The ends were cut back, 0 bases at V and 4 bases at J, with 13 bases in the middle. CDR1 and CDR2 from the germline V gene are SGDLS and YYNGEE. The CDR3 nucleotides read TGTGCCAGCAGCGTAGCTGGAAGGGCGCGTAATGAAAAACTGTTTTTT. It codes for CASSVAGRARNEKLFF. The variable domain in full, with the rest retrieved from reference TRBV9 and TRBJ1-4, is DSGVTQTPKHLITATGQRVTLRCSPRSGDLSVYWYQQSLDQGLQFLIQYYNGEERAKGNILERFSAQQFPDLHSELNLSSLELGDSALYFCASSVAGRARNEKLFFGSGTQLSVL.